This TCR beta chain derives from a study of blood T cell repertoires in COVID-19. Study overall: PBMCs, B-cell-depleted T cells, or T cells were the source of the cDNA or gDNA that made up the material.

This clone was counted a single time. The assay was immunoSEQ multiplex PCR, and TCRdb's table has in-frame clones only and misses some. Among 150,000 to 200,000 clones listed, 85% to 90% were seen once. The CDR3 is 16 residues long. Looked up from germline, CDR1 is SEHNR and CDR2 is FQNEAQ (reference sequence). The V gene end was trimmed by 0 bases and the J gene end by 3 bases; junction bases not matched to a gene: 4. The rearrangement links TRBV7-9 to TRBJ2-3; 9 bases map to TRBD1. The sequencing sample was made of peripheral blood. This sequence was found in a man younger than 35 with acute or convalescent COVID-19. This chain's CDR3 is CASSLAGQGRTDTQYF. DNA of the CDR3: TGTGCCAGCAGCTTAGCGGGACAGGGTAGGACAGATACGCAGTATTTT.